These T cell receptor beta chains were read from a single sample in a study of blood T cells in healthy people across ages. TCRdb passed the 5' RACE reads through MiXCR, listing each CDR3 protein once. The sample has around 870,000 distinct CDR3 sequences; about 30% are singletons. Sequenced input: blood. The receptor set was obtained from a woman older than 75 in good health. Both conserved end residues are part of each CDR3. D genes are given only for firm matches. Clone size is not always given. Where it is, it says once, few, many or a class for expanded clones.

TRBJ1-2	.	TRBV7-9	few	CASSLSPGKPYLFYGYTF	TGTGCCAGCAGCTTAAGCCCTGGGAAGCCCTATCTCTTCTATGGCTACACCTTC
TRBJ2-1	TRBD2	TRBV11-2	many	CASSLGFLAGSYNEQFF	TGTGCCAGCAGCTTAGGATTCCTAGCGGGGTCCTACAATGAGCAGTTCTTC
TRBJ2-5	TRBD2	TRBV7-2	.	CANGLARFTGGETQYF	TGTGCCAACGGCTTAGCGCGGTTCACGGGAGGGGAGACCCAGTACTTC
TRBJ2-1	.	TRBV3-1	many	CASSLDSLSYNEQFF	TGTGCCAGCAGCTTGGACAGTTTATCCTACAATGAGCAGTTCTTC
TRBJ2-1	TRBD2	TRBV9	many	CASSPRLAGMSDEQFF	TGTGCCAGCAGCCCCCGACTAGCGGGGATGAGCGATGAGCAGTTCTTC
TRBJ1-4	.	TRBV12-3/TRBV12-4	.	CAGSFEGEKLFF	TGTGCCGGCAGTTTTGAAGGTGAAAAACTGTTTTTT
TRBJ2-1	.	TRBV3-1	.	CASSTRYRDGGEQFF	TGTGCCAGCAGCACACGCTACAGGGATGGGGGTGAGCAGTTCTTC
TRBJ2-5	TRBD2	TRBV7-9	.	CASTFSGGTQETQYF	TGTGCCAGCACGTTTAGCGGGGGAACTCAAGAGACCCAGTACTTC
TRBJ1-6	.	TRBV28	.	CASQFRSGSYNSPLHF	TGTGCCAGCCAGTTTAGAAGTGGCTCCTATAATTCACCCCTCCACTTT
TRBJ2-3	.	TRBV4-2	many	CASSQGLADTQYF	TGTGCCAGCAGCCAAGGTTTAGCAGATACGCAGTATTTT
TRBJ1-1	.	TRBV20-1	.	CSARWGLRTNTEAFF	TGCAGTGCTAGGTGGGGGCTCCGGACGAACACTGAAGCTTTCTTT
TRBJ1-6	TRBD1	TRBV4-2	.	CASSQERTGGRSPPHF	TGTGCCAGCAGCCAAGAACGAACAGGGGGACGTTCACCCCCCCACTTT
TRBJ2-7	TRBD1	TRBV10-3	many	CAIASRQGSYEQYF	TGTGCCATCGCCTCGAGACAGGGATCCTACGAGCAGTACTTC
TRBJ1-4	TRBD1	TRBV18	.	CASSPTGAETNEKLFF	TGTGCCAGCTCACCGACAGGGGCGGAAACTAATGAAAAACTGTTTTTT
TRBJ2-1	.	TRBV12-3/TRBV12-4	many	CASSLGWGNYNEQFF	TGTGCCAGCAGTCTGGGGTGGGGGAACTACAATGAGCAGTTCTTC
TRBJ1-1	TRBD1	TRBV10-3	many	CAIGTGQGAITEAFF	TGTGCCATCGGTACCGGACAGGGGGCGATAACTGAAGCTTTCTTT
TRBJ1-5	TRBD1	TRBV7-9	.	CASSSGTGVHQPQHF	TGTGCCAGCAGCTCCGGGACAGGGGTTCATCAGCCCCAGCATTTT
TRBJ1-6	.	TRBV6-2/TRBV6-3	.	CASNPATANPPLHF	TGTGCCAGCAATCCAGCGACAGCTAATCCACCCCTCCACTTT
TRBJ2-5	.	TRBV6-5	many	CASSRRDVSETQYF	TGTGCCAGCAGCAGACGGGACGTCTCAGAGACCCAGTACTTC
TRBJ1-1	.	TRBV5-6	.	CASSLLGFTSGTEAFF	TGTGCCAGCAGCTTGTTAGGATTTACTTCGGGGACTGAAGCTTTCTTT
TRBJ1-2	.	TRBV14	.	CASSQVNQHPLYGYTF	TGTGCCAGCAGCCAAGTTAACCAGCATCCCCTCTATGGCTACACCTTC
TRBJ2-7	TRBD1	TRBV7-8	few	CASSSTGGQQYF	TGTGCCAGCAGCTCTACAGGGGGCCAGCAGTACTTC
TRBJ1-2	TRBD1	TRBV29-1	many	CSVERTGGSSGYTF	TGCAGCGTTGAACGTACAGGGGGCTCCTCTGGCTACACCTTC
TRBJ2-5	TRBD2	TRBV29-1	once	CSVTPLANRETQYF	TGCAGCGTTACCCCACTAGCGAATAGGGAGACCCAGTACTTC
TRBJ1-2	TRBD1	TRBV18	many	CASSQRTGDGYGYTF	TGTGCCAGCTCACAGAGAACAGGGGACGGCTATGGCTACACCTTC
TRBJ2-5	.	TRBV20-1	many	CSAQFGGQETQYF	TGCAGTGCTCAGTTTGGAGGTCAAGAGACCCAGTACTTC
TRBJ2-7	.	TRBV10-3	.	CAIGGTPAVYEQYF	TGTGCCATCGGGGGGACTCCTGCCGTGTACGAGCAGTACTTC
TRBJ1-5	.	TRBV20-1	many	CSAPEGRSNQPQHF	TGCAGTGCCCCGGAGGGGCGTAGCAATCAGCCCCAGCATTTT
TRBJ2-3	.	TRBV13	many	CASSETGAGDTQYF	TGTGCCAGCAGCGAGACCGGGGCGGGAGATACGCAGTATTTT
TRBJ2-1	.	TRBV11-2	many	CASSRSSLGEQFF	TGTGCCAGCAGTCGTAGTAGTTTGGGTGAGCAGTTCTTC
TRBJ1-1	TRBD1	TRBV6-5	.	CASSTRTGGEGTEAFF	TGTGCCAGCAGCACGAGAACAGGGGGCGAGGGCACTGAAGCTTTCTTT
TRBJ2-1	.	TRBV5-5	many	CASSFGGLVYNEQFF	TGTGCCAGCAGCTTTGGGGGGTTAGTGTACAATGAGCAGTTCTTC
TRBJ1-2	.	TRBV18	.	CASSPQSIPDSPNYGYTF	TGTGCCAGCTCACCTCAATCCATCCCGGACAGCCCTAACTATGGCTACACCTTC
TRBJ2-1	TRBD2	TRBV6-2/TRBV6-3	many	CASSIPGLAGNEQFF	TGTGCCAGCAGTATACCGGGACTAGCGGGCAATGAGCAGTTCTTC
TRBJ1-2	.	TRBV20-1	.	CSARDLRGNEGYTF	TGCAGTGCTAGAGATCTTCGAGGGAATGAAGGCTACACCTTC
TRBJ2-1	.	TRBV11-2	many	CASSRMTGTPGGEQFF	TGTGCCAGCAGCCGGATGACCGGGACCCCGGGCGGGGAGCAGTTCTTC
TRBJ1-1	.	TRBV20-1	.	CSARAVNRVGTEAFF	TGCAGTGCTAGAGCAGTAAACAGGGTCGGCACTGAAGCTTTCTTT